The sequence of this T cell receptor (beta chain) was determined in a study of spatial heterogeneity in lung cancer. TCRdb recomputed calls from the 5' RACE reads with MiXCR, one row per CDR3 protein. The table has some 20,000 distinct CDR3 sequences, about 3% seen once. CDR1 and CDR2 (germline): DFQATT, SNEGSKA (reference sequence). Trimming stripped 4 bases from V and 2 bases from J, with 9 bases between. The CDR3 is 12 amino acids. This sample's time point: sample taken at primary tumor resection. From tumor, nontumor lung or frozen PBMC, whole RNA was taken unsorted for sequencing. This clonotype came up a few times.

This clonotype originated in a female donor with early-stage non-small cell lung cancer. The specimen was PBMCs, collected at surgery. This rearrangement joins TRBV20-1 to TRBJ2-7; D is undetermined. This CDR3 reads CSAKDGTYEQYF. In DNA form, the CDR3 reads TGCAGTGCTAAGGACGGCACCTACGAGCAGTACTTC.